A single sample is the source of the 29 T cell receptor beta chains below, sequenced in a study of T cell responses to AZD1222 COVID-19 vaccine (dated by TCRdb to 2020 to 2022). Read against the paper, the sample's time point label means: about 28 days (+/-7) after the second vaccine dose. The method was the immunoSEQ multiplex PCR assay. The source is immuneACCESS, and TCRdb retained only in-frame sequences with V and J called. Part of the clones is not carried over; for the studies checked, unresolved V genes explain less than half of this, and the remainder is unexplained. Across this sample there are more than 150,000 clones, with 88% seen only once. The ten largest clones represent roughly a quarter of the sample. This specimen consisted of peripheral blood, obtained 28 days after the second AZD1222 dose. The receptors come from an adult who received the AZD1222 COVID-19 vaccine.

This chain links TRBV7-9 with TRBJ2-7; possible D gene TRBD2, 6 bases. CDR1 is SEHNR, CDR2 FQNEAQ, per germline (reference sequence). V was cut by 3 bases and J by 0 bases, with 9 bases left in between. The CDR3 runs 14 residues. CDR3 DNA: TGTGCCAGCAGCTTCCCGGGGGACTCCTACGAGCAGTACTTC. This gives the protein CASSFPGDSYEQYF.

The gene calls are TRBV5-1 and TRBJ2-1; D is uncertain. The germline V gene encodes CDR1 SGHRS and CDR2 YFSETQ. This CDR3 region has 14 residues. V was pared by 0 bases and J by 10 bases, with 14 bases between. Here the CDR3 reads CASSLDGWAQEQFF. The CDR3 bases are TGCGCCAGCAGCTTGGATGGCTGGGCTCAGGAGCAGTTCTTC.

The sample holds one count of this clone. The chain joins TRBV6-5 to TRBJ2-3, with 13 nucleotides matching TRBD2. Germline lookup yields CDR1 MNHEY and CDR2 SVGAGI. V lost 6 bases, J lost 6 bases, and 0 bases stayed unmatched. CDR3 length equals 13 residues. The CDR3 DNA is TGTGCCAGCAGACTAGCGGGAGGGGATACGCAGTATTTT. Protein: CASRLAGGDTQYF.

The V call is TRBV10-3, the J call TRBJ2-7, with TRBD1 identical over 10 bases. Germline CDR1 reads ENHRY; CDR2 reads SYGVKD. This CDR3 is 14 amino acids long. J lost 12 bases, V lost 0 bases, and 8 bases had no gene match. CDR3 nucleotide sequence: TGTGCCATCAGTGAGTCACGACAGGGGGCGGCGGGGTACTTC. Protein sequence: CAISESRQGAAGYF.

The chain employs TRBV4-2 and TRBJ2-7; D tentatively fits TRBD1 or TRBD2 (6 bases each). This CDR3 is 15 amino acids long. Trimming left V 0 bases short and J 6 bases short, with 15 bases between. Germline V gene data show CDR1 as LGHNA and CDR2 as YNFKEQ. The CDR3 sequence is CASSQDPGAATEQYF. CDR3 DNA sequence: TGTGCCAGCAGCCAAGATCCGGGGGCCGCGACCGAGCAGTACTTC.

V usage is TRBV4-3 and J usage is TRBJ1-2; D is unclear. V lost 0 bases and J lost 2, with 13 bases in between. Germline V gene sequence: CDR1 LGHNA, CDR2 YSLEER. The CDR3 sequence is 16 residues long. CDR3 sequence (DNA): TGCGCCAGCAGCCAAGACATCGCAGTAGCCAACTATGGCTACACCTTC. As protein: CASSQDIAVANYGYTF.

This sequence joins TRBV5-1 and TRBJ1-2; 8 positions agree with TRBD1. J gave up 3 bases and V 3 bases, and 1 base lay outside the gene matches. The CDR3 length is 13 residues. Germline-derived CDR1 and CDR2 are SGHRS and YFSETQ. The CDR3 loop is CASSSQGDYGYTF. The CDR3, as DNA: TGCGCCAGCAGCTCACAGGGGGACTATGGCTACACCTTC.

This chain connects TRBV13 to TRBJ2-5, with D tentatively TRBD1 (5 bases). The CDR3 is 15 amino acids. The germline gives CDR1 PRHDT, CDR2 FYEKMQ (reference sequence). V lost 5 bases to trimming and J lost 1 base, with 14 bases between them. CDR3 in amino acids: CASSPKTEIQETQYF. DNA for the CDR3: TGTGCCAGCAGCCCCAAGACAGAGATCCAAGAGACCCAGTACTTC.

V gene TRBV7-3 combines with J gene TRBJ2-2; 7 positions match TRBD2. The germline V gene has CDR1 SGHTA and CDR2 FQGTGA. This CDR3 is 15 amino acids long. V lost 5 bases to trimming and J lost 5 bases; unmatched junction nucleotides: 8. The CDR3 nucleotides are TGTGCCAGCAGCCCCGGGCCCGGGAGGACCGGGGAGCTGTTTTTT. It yields the protein CASSPGPGRTGELFF.

The chain recombines TRBV4-3 with TRBJ2-2; D remains unclear. V shed 3 bases and J shed 0 bases, with 8 bases lying between them. The CDR3 covers 15 residues. CDR1 is LGHNA and CDR2 is YSLEER in the germline V gene. CDR3 residues: CASSQVLANTGELFF. In nucleotides, the CDR3 is TGCGCCAGCAGCCAGGTCCTCGCGAACACCGGGGAGCTGTTTTTT.

The V gene is TRBV14, the J gene TRBJ2-1; no clear D. CDR3 length: 14 residues. CDR1 SGHDN and CDR2 FVKESK come from the germline V gene. Deletions cut 0 bases from V and 9 bases from J, with 12 bases between. The DNA of the CDR3 is TGTGCCAGCAGCCAAGAGTCTTTGCAGAGTGAGCAGTTCTTC. Its translation is CASSQESLQSEQFF.

V gene TRBV5-1 combines with J gene TRBJ2-7, with 9 bases aligning to TRBD1. V dropped 2 bases and J dropped 3; count of bases not matched to a gene: 3. Germline V CDR1 and CDR2: SGHRS, YFSETQ. The CDR3 has 14 residues. CDR3 nucleotide sequence: TGCGCCAGCAGCTTACAGGGGGCGGGCTACGAGCAGTACTTC. Translation: CASSLQGAGYEQYF.

The chain combines TRBV6-5 with TRBJ1-1; 10 nucleotides match TRBD1. From germline, CDR1 is MNHEY and CDR2 SVGAGI. V trimming: 7 bases; J trimming: 5 bases; junction bases outside the gene matches: 10. The CDR3 totals 15 residues. CDR3 in amino acids: CASNAATGGWTEAFF. CDR3 in DNA: TGTGCCAGCAACGCCGCGACAGGGGGCTGGACTGAAGCTTTCTTT.

This clone was detected many times. V gene TRBV20-1 combines with J gene TRBJ2-7, with unresolved D. The V and J ends lost 6 bases and 5 bases respectively, with 11 bases between them. The CDR3 sequence is 11 residues long. The germline CDR1 and CDR2 sequences are DFQATT and SNEGSKA (reference sequence). In DNA, the CDR3 is TGCAGTGCCGCGGACGCGAACGAGCAGTACTTC. It codes for CSAADANEQYF.

J is TRBJ1-1 and V is TRBV19, with a weak D call TRBD1 (5 bases). This CDR3 region has 17 residues. Germline V gene data show CDR1 as LNHDA and CDR2 as SQIVND (reference sequence). The V end was cut by 4 bases, the J end by 0 bases, with 18 bases between. DNA for the CDR3: TGTGCCAGTAGTAAGAAGGGGCCGGACGTGGTGAACACTGAAGCTTTCTTT. Translating gives CASSKKGPDVVNTEAFF.

This clone was seen only once. The V and J genes are TRBV19 and TRBJ2-7; TRBD1 might be the D (6 bases). CDR1 and CDR2 (germline): LNHDA, SQIVND (reference sequence). The CDR3 covers 14 residues. V was trimmed by 4 bases and J by 2 bases, leaving 12 bases between them. CDR3: CASSTSGHTYEQYF. The CDR3 DNA sequence: TGTGCCAGTAGTACCTCGGGACACACCTACGAGCAGTACTTC.

This sequence joins TRBV7-9 and TRBJ2-1; D is ambiguous. Germline V gene sequence: CDR1 SEHNR, CDR2 FQNEAQ (reference sequence). The V end lost 1 base, the J end lost 5 bases, and 6 bases lay between the germline ends. This CDR3 comprises 13 residues. DNA of the CDR3: TGTGCCAGCAGCTTAGGGCGGAACAATGAGCAGTTCTTC. This gives the protein CASSLGRNNEQFF.

This clone is a singleton in its sample. The rearrangement joins TRBV7-6 to TRBJ2-7; D possibly corresponds to TRBD2 (7 bases). Germline V gene sequence: CDR1 SGHVS, CDR2 FNYEAQ. The CDR3 has 16 residues. Trimming took off 2 bases at V and 0 bases at J, with 14 bases between the two ends. As DNA, the CDR3 is TGTGCCAGCAGCTTAAGGGGGGGTAAGGACTCCTACGAGCAGTACTTC. This sequence encodes CASSLRGGKDSYEQYF.

This clone was observed once. The gene calls are TRBV6-5 and TRBJ2-1; the D is unclear. This CDR3 spans 15 amino acids. Germline CDR1 reads MNHEY; CDR2 reads SVGAGI. The germline V and J ends were trimmed by 7 bases and 1 base, with 14 bases remaining between them. The CDR3 region is CASTRTAISYNEQFF. The DNA for the CDR3 is TGTGCCAGCACTAGGACCGCAATTTCCTACAATGAGCAGTTCTTC.

This rearrangement joins TRBV4-3 to TRBJ2-1, with a tentative D call TRBD2 (6 bases). Trimming pared 4 bases from V and 3 bases from J, leaving 10 bases between. The germline CDR1 and CDR2 sequences are LGHNA and YSLEER. The CDR3 runs to 14 residues. CDR3 loop: CASSLREDYNEQFF. Here the CDR3 DNA reads TGCGCCAGCAGCCTGCGGGAAGACTACAATGAGCAGTTCTTC.

The chain recombines TRBV18 with TRBJ2-3, with D maybe TRBD2 (5 bases). Germline CDR1 is KGHSH and CDR2 is LQKENI. The CDR3 runs to 15 residues. V was cut by 1 base and J by 0 bases, with 8 bases left in between. CDR3 nucleotides: TGTGCCAGCTCACCACTGAGGGTGAGCACAGATACGCAGTATTTT. This codes for CASSPLRVSTDTQYF.

V and J are TRBV18 and TRBJ1-5; D remains unclear. Germline V gene lookup returns CDR1 KGHSH and CDR2 LQKENI. The CDR3 is 15 amino acids. The V end was cut by 2 bases, the J end by 0 bases, with 8 bases between. CDR3 residues: CASSPGGSSNQPQHF. CDR3 in DNA: TGTGCCAGCTCACCAGGAGGGAGTAGCAATCAGCCCCAGCATTTT.

The rearrangement uses TRBV30 and TRBJ2-1; a weak D match, TRBD1 (6 bases). Per the germline V gene, CDR1 is GTSNPN and CDR2 is SVGIG (reference sequence). The CDR3 runs 13 residues. V was clipped by 4 bases and J by 2 bases, with 9 bases between them. The CDR3 sequence: CAWKGDTYNEQFF. The CDR3 DNA reads as TGTGCCTGGAAAGGGGACACCTACAATGAGCAGTTCTTC. The variable domain in full, with the rest retrieved from reference TRBV30 and TRBJ2-1, is SQTIHQWPATLVQPVGSPLSLECTVEGTSNPNLYWYRQAAGRGLQLLFYSVGIGQISSEVPQNLSASRPQDRQFILSSKKLLLSDSGFYLCAWKGDTYNEQFFGPGTRLTVL.

The sample holds one count of this clone. The J gene is TRBJ2-7, the V gene TRBV4-2, with D hard to call. Per the germline V gene, CDR1 is LGHNA and CDR2 is YNFKEQ. The CDR3 sequence is 15 residues long. V was shortened by 0 bases and J by 2 bases, with 11 bases between the two germline ends. CDR3 residues: CASSQDRTHPYEQYF. The CDR3 DNA sequence: TGTGCCAGCAGCCAAGATCGTACTCACCCCTACGAGCAGTACTTC.

J is TRBJ2-1 and V is TRBV5-4; D gene uncertain. CDR1 SGHNT and CDR2 YYREEE come from the germline V gene (reference sequence). The CDR3 runs to 11 residues. Trimming pared 2 bases from V and 6 bases from J, leaving 3 bases between. The CDR3 nucleotides are TGTGCCAGCAGCTTCATCAATGAGCAGTTCTTC. Residues: CASSFINEQFF. Variable domain in full (rest from reference TRBV5-4 and TRBJ2-1): ETGVTQSPTHLIKTRGQQVTLRCSSQSGHNTVSWYQQALGQGPQFIFQYYREEENGRGNFPPRFSGLQFPNYSSELNVNALELDDSALYLCASSFINEQFFGPGTRLTVL.

V gene TRBV6-2 or TRBV6-3 combines with J gene TRBJ2-7, with D perhaps TRBD1 (5 bases). V dropped 2 bases and J dropped 4 bases, with 15 bases sitting between them. The germline gives CDR1 MNHEY, CDR2 SVGEGT. This CDR3 is 15 amino acids long. The CDR3 DNA reads as TGTGCCAGCAGTTACGGGGCAGATTACAGGTACGAGCAGTACTTC. It codes for CASSYGADYRYEQYF.

The J gene is TRBJ2-3, the V gene TRBV5-8; TRBD2 matches at 9 bases. CDR3 length: 17 residues. The germline V gene encodes CDR1 SGHTS and CDR2 YDEGEE. Losses at the gene ends were 0 bases for V and 2 bases for J; bases not matched to a gene: 7. CDR3 bases: TGTGCCAGCAGCTTGGCTGCGACTAGCGGACCCACAGATACGCAGTATTTT. Translating it yields CASSLAATSGPTDTQYF.

The rearrangement links TRBV5-4 to TRBJ1-2; D is perhaps TRBD1 (6 bases). This CDR3 has 13 amino acids. Per the germline V gene, CDR1 is SGHNT and CDR2 is YYREEE (reference sequence). The V end was cut by 3 bases, the J end by 8 bases, with 14 bases between. The CDR3, as DNA: TGTGCCAGCAGCTCACGGGGGCCCCGGGGCTACACCTTC. Protein sequence: CASSSRGPRGYTF.

This chain joins TRBV4-3 and TRBJ2-5; no reliable D call. V gave up 1 base and J gave up 1 base, with 13 bases separating them. The CDR3 consists of 16 residues. Germline CDR1 reads LGHNA; CDR2 reads YSLEER. CDR3 sequence (DNA): TGCGCCAGCAGCCAAGCTACCACCAACCTCCAAGAGACCCAGTACTTC. This translates into CASSQATTNLQETQYF.